This passage covers 6 T cell receptor beta chains from one sample sequenced in a study of OX40 agonist ivuxolimab in advanced cancers. Sequencing used immunoSEQ multiplex PCR; TCRdb keeps in-frame clones, though not all of them. The table records approximately 70,000 clones, around 83% of them present only once. The specimen comprised CD4+ or CD8+ T cells sorted from blood, sampled in a trial of the OX40 agonist ivuxolimab. The receptors come from an adult with an advanced solid tumor such as melanoma, head and neck, liver or kidney cancer.

This sequence joins TRBV27 and TRBJ1-1, with D possibly matching TRBD1 (6 bases). The CDR3 is 13 amino acids. Germline-derived CDR1 and CDR2 are MNHEY and SMNVEV (reference sequence). Trimming pared 10 bases from V and 1 base from J, leaving 13 bases between. In DNA form, the CDR3 reads TGTGCCATACACCGAGGGGGGAACACTGAAGCTTTCTTT. It yields the protein CAIHRGGNTEAFF.

The chain recombines TRBV7-9 with TRBJ1-5, with a weak D call TRBD1 (6 bases). The CDR3 length is 15 residues. Germline lookup yields CDR1 SEHNR and CDR2 FQNEAQ (reference sequence). Trimming removed 0 bases from V and 6 bases from J, with 12 bases in between. The CDR3 DNA sequence: TGTGCCAGCAGCTTAGCGGGGGCACAGGGTCAGCCCCAGCATTTT. As protein: CASSLAGAQGQPQHF.

CDR3 bases: TGTGCCAGCACCGGACAGGGAGGTCTCCGCGAGCAGTACTTC. This codes for CASTGQGGLREQYF. The V call is TRBV5-4, the J call TRBJ2-7; 8 bases agree with TRBD1. J was trimmed by 6 bases and V by 6 bases; bases with no gene match: 11. Germline V CDR1 and CDR2: SGHNT, YYREEE (reference sequence). This CDR3 contains 14 residues.

The chain employs TRBV5-1 and TRBJ1-5; D is undetermined. V lost 0 bases to trimming and J lost 2 bases, with 12 bases between them. From germline, CDR1 is SGHRS and CDR2 YFSETQ. There are 16 residues in the CDR3. In nucleotides, the CDR3 is TGCGCCAGCAGCTTGGATGGGGTTTATGGCAATCAGCCCCAGCATTTT. This translates into CASSLDGVYGNQPQHF.

This CDR3 reads CASSSAQGAGNTEAFF. Written as DNA, the CDR3 is TGCGCCAGCAGCTCGGCTCAGGGGGCAGGGAACACTGAAGCTTTCTTT. This chain uses TRBV5-1 with TRBJ1-1; TRBD1 aligns across 8 bases. The germline CDR1 and CDR2 sequences are SGHRS and YFSETQ. The length of the CDR3 is 16 residues. V lost 3 bases to trimming and J lost 1 base; unmatched junction nucleotides: 8.

This chain joins TRBV10-3 and TRBJ1-3; D gene ambiguous. Germline V gene lookup returns CDR1 ENHRY and CDR2 SYGVKD. The CDR3 spans 16 residues. Trimming removed 6 bases from V and 0 bases from J, with 15 bases in between. The CDR3 nucleotides are TGTGCCATCAGGGGAGAGGTGGATAGCTCTGGAAACACCATATATTTT. Its translation is CAIRGEVDSSGNTIYF.